Shown below are 8 T cell receptor beta chains from a single sample sequenced in a study of shared clonotypes between healthy human individuals. The method was immunoSEQ multiplex PCR; TCRdb's version includes in-frame clones alone and lacks a portion of them. The data show some 470,000 clones, with 76% seen just once and 13% held by the top ten. Sequences were obtained from PBMCs. These receptors were collected from a woman aged 40 to 55 in good health. Some clones in this sample may be carry-over from other donors' samples.

The chain is built from TRBV18 and TRBJ2-7; TRBD1 aligns across 8 bases. Germline V gene data show CDR1 as KGHSH and CDR2 as LQKENI. V was clipped by 1 base and J by 8 bases; unmatched bases: 7. This CDR3 comprises 14 residues. CDR3 bases: TGTGCCAGCTCACCACAACCTCGGACAGGGCAGCAGTACTTC. It encodes CASSPQPRTGQQYF.

About this clone: The junction does not match germline at one end; this may be a read error. V gene TRBV6-1 combines with J gene TRBJ1-4; D gene unclear. Germline values: CDR1 MNHNS, CDR2 SASEGT. This CDR3 region has 13 residues. The CDR3 DNA reads as TGTGCCAGCAGTGTCCTTGGAGATGAGAAACTGTTTTTT. As protein: CASSVLGDEKLFF.

The chain joins TRBV18 to TRBJ2-7, with 8 bases matching TRBD1. Germline assignment: CDR1 KGHSH and CDR2 LQKENI. The CDR3 is made up of 15 amino acids. V shed 5 bases, J shed 5 bases, and the junction held 11 bases outside the gene matches. CDR3 loop: CASSSTQGAHDEQYF. CDR3 nucleotide sequence: TGTGCCAGCTCATCAACGCAGGGGGCCCACGACGAGCAGTACTTC. Combining the CDR3 with reference TRBV18 and TRBJ2-7 gives the whole variable domain NAGVMQNPRHLVRRRGQEARLRCSPMKGHSHVYWYRQLPEEGLKFMVYLQKENIIDESGMPKERFSAEFPKEGPSILRIQQVVRGDSAAYFCASSSTQGAHDEQYFGPGTRLTVT.

The chain couples TRBV4-1 to TRBJ2-1; perhaps TRBD1 as D (6 bases). Germline V lookup: CDR1 MGHRA, CDR2 YSYEKL. Trimming cost V 2 bases and J 9 bases, with 20 bases left between them. CDR3 length equals 16 residues. DNA of the CDR3: TGCGCCAGCAGCCAACCCGGGACACCCTATCTCGGTGAGCAGTTCTTC. Protein sequence: CASSQPGTPYLGEQFF.

The genes are TRBV7-6 and TRBJ1-2; TRBD1 might be the D (5 bases). CDR3 length: 15 amino acids. CDR1 and CDR2 (germline): SGHVS, FNYEAQ. The V end lost 5 bases, the J end lost 3 bases, and 16 bases lay between the germline ends. In nucleotides, the CDR3 is TGTGCCAGCAGCAGCCTGGCGGGGCGTGACTATGGCTACACCTTC. As protein: CASSSLAGRDYGYTF. Complete variable domain (other parts from reference TRBV7-6 and TRBJ1-2): GAGVSQSPRYKVTKRGQDVALRCDPISGHVSLYWYRQALGQGPEFLTYFNYEAQQDKSGLPNDRFSAERPEGSISTLTIQRTEQRDSAMYRCASSSLAGRDYGYTFGSGTRLTVV.

The genes are TRBV6-1 and TRBJ2-2, with D hard to call. This CDR3 region has 13 residues. In germline, CDR1 is MNHNS, CDR2 SASEGT. Trimming stripped 1 base from V and 1 base from J, with 1 base between. DNA of the CDR3: TGTGCCAGCAGTGAAGGGAACACCGGGGAGCTGTTTTTT. Its protein is CASSEGNTGELFF.

The gene calls are TRBV7-2 and TRBJ2-7; the D is unclear. Trimming removed 5 bases from V and 5 bases from J, with 13 bases in between. There are 13 residues in the CDR3. From germline, CDR1 is SGHTA and CDR2 FQGNSA. Here the CDR3 DNA reads TGTGCCAGCAGCCCCCGGAGAAGGGACGAGCAGTACTTC. Translating it yields CASSPRRRDEQYF.

The rearrangement uses TRBV30 and TRBJ2-5; TRBD2 might be the D (5 bases). The J call may not be correct, given that the DNA end is closer to TRBJ2-7. Per germline, CDR1 GTSNPN and CDR2 SVGIG (reference sequence). This CDR3 is built from 13 residues. The CDR3 is CAWMGRGSYEQYF. CDR3 DNA: TGTGCCTGGATGGGGAGAGGATCCTACGAGCAGTACTTC.